This TCR beta chain was identified during a study of cytotoxic CD8 clonotypes in ibrutinib-treated CLL. Background on the study: Partial responders around 25, complete 2; roughly 12 progressed and some 15 stayed in remission by median around 71 months. The study, taken as a whole, reports: Baseline levels were approached again at progression, after clonality had risen at ibrutinib response.

This clone showed up just a few times. Its antigen remains unidentified. Germline CDR1 is LNHNV and CDR2 is YYDKDF (reference sequence). The CDR3 covers 16 residues. J gave up 4 bases and V 5 bases, and 9 bases lay outside the gene matches. The assay was immunoSEQ multiplex PCR, and TCRdb's table has in-frame clones only and misses some. The repertoire holds about 120,000 clones, with 80% to 90% as singletons. Sequenced here: PBMCs, sampled after 24 months of ibrutinib treatment. The sequence derives from a human donor with chronic lymphocytic leukemia. J is TRBJ2-1 and V is TRBV15; 9 bases fit TRBD2. CDR3 sequence: CATSDTSGRVYNEQFF. CDR3 nucleotide sequence: TGTGCCACCAGCGACACTAGCGGGCGGGTGTACAATGAGCAGTTCTTC.